This T cell receptor (beta chain) was documented in a study of technical replicates of blood from several donors (dated by TCRdb to 2017 to 2019). About this clone itself: Its binding antigen is unknown. Per-nucleotide qualities are absent, and no much larger clonotype sits a single base away.

V was cut back by 6 bases and J by 3 bases, leaving a gap of 9 bases between them. The CDR3 measures 13 amino acids from cysteine to phenylalanine. Just CDR3 DNA is preserved here, 39 bases in frame from base 1. From the germline V gene, CDR1 is MNHNS and CDR2 is SASEGT. Library creation used the immunoSEQ multiplex PCR assay. Sourced from immuneACCESS, this table was stored by TCRdb with only in-frame sequences that have V and J called. A share of the clones is absent; for the studies checked, an unresolved V gene accounts for under half, and the remainder has no known explanation. The sample table shows about 72,000 clones, and roughly 95% are seen once. Clones ranked in the top ten supply roughly 0.24% of the sample.

Specimen: T cells isolated from PBMCs. This clonotype was sampled from a human donor in good health. The V gene is TRBV6-1 and the J gene is TRBJ1-5, with a tentative D gene TRBD1 over 5 matching bases. The CDR3 reads as follows: CASSRQTNQPQHF. The sequenced DNA: TGTGCCAGCAGCAGACAGACCAATCAGCCCCAGCATTTT.